This T cell receptor beta chain is drawn from a study of cytomegalovirus exposure and HLA in healthy donors. Background on the study: Of the donors genotyped, approximately 400 in all, 75% to 85% fell in the Caucasian-associated ancestry cluster.

Study-wide findings and caveats: Later analysis showed TCR association rates varying by HLA locus, highest for DRB1 and lowest for HLA-C. Some V segments (TRBV6-2 and TRBV6-3 among them) were excluded as indistinguishable.

The PCR used 60 Vbeta and 13 Jbeta primers. Only in-frame clones appear in the TCRdb table, and some are missing; sequencing was by immunoSEQ multiplex PCR. The table includes about 200,000 clones, about 89% detected once. Trimming removed 3 bases from V and 1 base from J, with 16 bases in between. CDR1 and CDR2 from the germline V gene are SGDLS and YYNGEE. CDR3 length equals 16 residues. Healthy bone marrow donors made up the donor group. To note about this clone: Its antigen remains unidentified.

The J gene is TRBJ2-5, the V gene TRBV9, with a weak D call TRBD2 (5 bases). Material for sequencing was PBMCs. The receptor comes from a man aged 25 to 45 in good health and CMV-seronegative. Here the CDR3 reads CASSDTGGFAQETQYF. CDR3 DNA sequence: TGTGCCAGCAGCGACACGGGCGGGTTCGCCCAAGAGACCCAGTACTTC.